This is a list of T cell receptor beta chains from one sample in a study of T cells after yellow fever vaccination. TCRdb re-analysed the 5' RACE reads in MiXCR, keeping a single row per CDR3 protein. This table has a few hundred thousand distinct CDR3 sequences, around 9.3% appearing once. Sequencing was performed on CD4+ T cells sorted from PBMCs, taken 5 days after the yellow fever booster vaccination. The receptors stem from a man aged 18 to 29 who received the YFV17D yellow fever vaccine. CDR3s include the opening cysteine and the closing phenylalanine or tryptophan. The D gene is left open where the match is weak. Expanded clones get a size class; other rows say once, few or many, or leave the size out.

v_gene	d_gene	abundance	j_gene	CDR3nt	CDR3aa
TRBV7-2	TRBD1	few	TRBJ1-2	TGTGCCAGCAGCTTATGGGACAGGGGTCTTGGCTACACCTTC	CASSLWDRGLGYTF
TRBV7-2	-	few	TRBJ2-5	TGTGCCAGCACCATGCCCGTACCAGGGACCCAGTACTTC	CASTMPVPGTQYF
TRBV11-1	TRBD1	few	TRBJ2-7	TGTGCCAGCAGCTATTCGACAGGGTTCTACGAGCAGTACTTC	CASSYSTGFYEQYF
TRBV9	-	few	TRBJ2-7	TGTGCCAGCAGCCCCCTAGGGGGACGGTCCTACGAGCAGTACTTC	CASSPLGGRSYEQYF
TRBV15	-	many	TRBJ2-5	TGTGCCACCAGCAGACAGGGGTTTGAAGAGACCCAGTACTTC	CATSRQGFEETQYF
TRBV5-1	-	many	TRBJ2-6	TGCGCCAGCAGCTTACGGGATGGGGCCAACGTCCTGACTTTC	CASSLRDGANVLTF
TRBV28	-	-	TRBJ1-2	TGTGCCAGCAGTTTGACGGCCTATGGCTACACCTTC	CASSLTAYGYTF
TRBV12-3/TRBV12-4	-	-	TRBJ2-3	TGTGCCAGCAGACCAGGCGGGACCGATACGCAGTATTTT	CASRPGGTDTQYF
TRBV7-2	TRBD2	many	TRBJ2-5	TGTGCCAGCAGCTTTCCCGCGGGGGGGTCGGAGACCCAGTACTTC	CASSFPAGGSETQYF
TRBV4-1	-	-	TRBJ2-5	TGCGCCAGCAGCCAAGATAGTAGGGCCCAAGAGACCCAGTACTTC	CASSQDSRAQETQYF
TRBV3-1	-	few	TRBJ2-5	TGTGCCAGCAGCCAAGATCAGAGCAGAGAGACCCAGTACTTC	CASSQDQSRETQYF
TRBV3-1	-	-	TRBJ1-6	TGTGCCAGCAGCCAAGAAGTCATGGGGTCCTATAATTCACCCCTCCACTTT	CASSQEVMGSYNSPLHF
TRBV3-1	-	many	TRBJ2-1	TGTGCCAGCAGCCCCCGCGTCGAGGCGCACAATGAGCAGTTCTTC	CASSPRVEAHNEQFF
TRBV29-1	-	-	TRBJ1-2	TGCAGCGTTGACTTACGGGTTAACTATGGCTACACCTTC	CSVDLRVNYGYTF
TRBV5-6	TRBD2	many	TRBJ2-3	TGTGCCACAAAAAAACTAGCGGGAGATGCAACAGATACGCAGTATTTT	CATKKLAGDATDTQYF
TRBV6-6	TRBD1	-	TRBJ1-5	TGTGCCAGCAAGGGACAGGATAATCAGCCCCAGCATTTT	CASKGQDNQPQHF
TRBV5-5	TRBD2	few	TRBJ2-7	TGTGCCAGCAGCTTGCTAGCGGGGGTAACCTACGAGCAGTACTTC	CASSLLAGVTYEQYF
TRBV28	TRBD2	many	TRBJ2-2	TGTGCTTCTCAGCGGGGACTAGCGAACACCGGGGAGCTGTTTTTT	CASQRGLANTGELFF
TRBV9	-	few	TRBJ1-6	TGTGCCAGCAGCTTTGCAGGGAATTCACCCCTCCACTTT	CASSFAGNSPLHF
TRBV3-1	TRBD2	-	TRBJ2-3	TGTGCCAGCAGCCCGGGACTAGCGGGAAGGATAGATACGCAGTATTTT	CASSPGLAGRIDTQYF
TRBV19	-	-	TRBJ2-7	TGTGCCAGTTCGGGTTCGGGGTCCTACGAGCAGTACTTC	CASSGSGSYEQYF
TRBV7-3	-	-	TRBJ2-2	TGTGCCAGCAGCCGACCCCATTCCGGGGAGCTGTTTTTT	CASSRPHSGELFF
TRBV3-1	TRBD1	-	TRBJ2-1	TGTGCCAGCAGCCTAGGACAGGGGGTATCTGAGCAGTTCTTC	CASSLGQGVSEQFF
TRBV4-3	-	many	TRBJ2-5	TGCGCCAGCAGCCAAGAGCGGCCGGAGGGAGAGACCCAGTACTTC	CASSQERPEGETQYF
TRBV25-1	-	-	TRBJ1-4	TGTGCCAGCAGTGAAAGTGAGAGGGTGGAGGAAAAACTGTTTTTT	CASSESERVEEKLFF
TRBV20-1	TRBD1	few	TRBJ1-1	TGCAGTGCTCCCCGACAGGGAGGAACTGAAGCTTTCTTT	CSAPRQGGTEAFF
TRBV20-1	-	few	TRBJ2-3	TGCAGTGCTCCCATGAGGCCCTCTAGCACAGATACGCAGTATTTT	CSAPMRPSSTDTQYF
TRBV7-2	TRBD2	many	TRBJ2-5	TGTGCCAGCAGCTCGGGACTAGCGTTAGAGACCCAGTACTTC	CASSSGLALETQYF
TRBV7-6	-	many	TRBJ1-1	TGTGCCAGCAGCTTACGACAGACCAACACTGAAGCTTTCTTT	CASSLRQTNTEAFF
TRBV6-6	-	few	TRBJ1-2	TGTGCCAGCAGTTCCCTACTTGATGGTGGCTACACCTTC	CASSSLLDGGYTF
TRBV20-1	-	-	TRBJ2-7	TGCAGTGCTAGTGTGGCCAGGGGAGGATCCTACGAGCAGTACTTC	CSASVARGGSYEQYF
TRBV29-1	-	-	TRBJ1-4	TGCAGCGTATCTCAGGGGTCCCTGGGCGAAAAACTGTTTTTT	CSVSQGSLGEKLFF
TRBV20-1	-	many	TRBJ2-3	TGCAGTGCTGGACCCTCCTGGGGGACGCAGTATTTT	CSAGPSWGTQYF
TRBV20-1	TRBD2	few	TRBJ2-1	TGCAGGCTAGCGGGGGACAATGAGCAGTTCTTC	CRLAGDNEQFF
TRBV13	TRBD2	-	TRBJ2-7	TGTGCCAGCAGCTTCGGGACTAGCGGGGGGGCAGCCTACGAGCAGTACTTC	CASSFGTSGGAAYEQYF
TRBV4-3	-	few	TRBJ1-1	TGCGCCAGCAGCCAAGAAGTACAGGGAAGAGAAGCTTTCTTT	CASSQEVQGREAFF
TRBV12-3/TRBV12-4	-	many	TRBJ1-1	TGTGCCAGCAGTGAGAGTCAGGGTTTCGCCACTGAAGCTTTCTTT	CASSESQGFATEAFF
TRBV30	TRBD2	-	TRBJ2-1	TGTGCCTGGAGTTACGGGGGGACGACCCCGAATGAGCAGTTCTTC	CAWSYGGTTPNEQFF
TRBV5-1	-	many	TRBJ2-7	TGTGCCAGCAGTTTGGAGGGCTACGAGCAGTACTTC	CASSLEGYEQYF
TRBV24-1	-	few	TRBJ2-3	TGTGCCACCAGTGAGGGCGCGGGGACTAGCACAGATACGCAGTATTTT	CATSEGAGTSTDTQYF
TRBV19	-	-	TRBJ1-6	TGTGCCAGTAGTAGGGTTGTTTCGGGGATTTCCGGCAATTCACCCCTCCACTTT	CASSRVVSGISGNSPLHF
TRBV15	TRBD1	few	TRBJ1-1	TGTGCCACCAGCAGAGGACAGGGGGCTGAAGCTTTCTTT	CATSRGQGAEAFF
TRBV19	-	few	TRBJ1-4	TGTGCCAGCTGCAATCCGGGGGCGAGCGAAAAACTGTTTTTT	CASCNPGASEKLFF
TRBV20-1	-	few	TRBJ2-1	TGCAGTGCTCCGGACAGCTACAATGAGCAGTTCTTC	CSAPDSYNEQFF
TRBV20-1	-	few	TRBJ1-2	TGCAGTGCTAGAGTCAGATTCCACTATGGCTACACCTTC	CSARVRFHYGYTF
TRBV25-1	TRBD2	few	TRBJ2-1	TGTGCCAGCAGTGTAGCGGGGACTCCCGATGAGCAGTTCTTC	CASSVAGTPDEQFF
TRBV5-1	-	many	TRBJ2-1	TGCGCCAGCAGCTTGGTTGGGGGGAGTTACAATGAGCAGTTCTTC	CASSLVGGSYNEQFF
TRBV2	-	few	TRBJ1-1	TGTGCCAGCAGTGTATATCGGGGTCGTTCTTTCTTT	CASSVYRGRSFF
TRBV18	TRBD1	many	TRBJ1-2	TGTGCCAGCTCACCGGAGGGACAGGGGGGGAACTATGGCTACACCTTC	CASSPEGQGGNYGYTF
TRBV6-5	-	-	TRBJ2-5	TGTGCCAGCTCGACACCACAAGAGACCCAGTACTTC	CASSTPQETQYF
TRBV7-9	-	-	TRBJ1-2	TGTGCCAGCAGCATAGGGAATCACGCTTCCTCCGGGGGCTACACCTTC	CASSIGNHASSGGYTF
TRBV15	-	-	TRBJ1-2	TGTGCCACCAGCAGAGGGGGCGAAGCTAACTATGGCTACACCTTC	CATSRGGEANYGYTF
TRBV15	-	few	TRBJ2-5	TGTGCCACCAGCAGAGTACTCGACGGACCTAGAGGCTTC	CATSRVLDGPRGF
TRBV12-3/TRBV12-4	-	-	TRBJ1-1	TGTGCCAGCAGCCCCATGGGGGGGAAAGGGGTCACTGAAGCTTTCTTT	CASSPMGGKGVTEAFF